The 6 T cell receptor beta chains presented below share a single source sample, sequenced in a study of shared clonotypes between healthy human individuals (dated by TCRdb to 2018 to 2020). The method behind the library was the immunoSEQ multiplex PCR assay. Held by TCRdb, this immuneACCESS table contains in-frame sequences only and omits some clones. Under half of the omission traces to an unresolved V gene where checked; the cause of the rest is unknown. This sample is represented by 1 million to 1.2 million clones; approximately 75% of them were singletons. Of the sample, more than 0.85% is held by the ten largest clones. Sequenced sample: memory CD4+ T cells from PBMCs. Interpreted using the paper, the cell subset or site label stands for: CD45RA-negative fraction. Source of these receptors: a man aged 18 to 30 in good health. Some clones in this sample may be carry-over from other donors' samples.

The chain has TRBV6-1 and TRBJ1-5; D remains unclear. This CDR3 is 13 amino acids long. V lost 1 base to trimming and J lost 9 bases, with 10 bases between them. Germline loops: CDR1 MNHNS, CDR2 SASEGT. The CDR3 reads CASSEGEYGPQHF. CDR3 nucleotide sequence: TGTGCCAGCAGTGAAGGGGAGTATGGGCCCCAGCATTTT.

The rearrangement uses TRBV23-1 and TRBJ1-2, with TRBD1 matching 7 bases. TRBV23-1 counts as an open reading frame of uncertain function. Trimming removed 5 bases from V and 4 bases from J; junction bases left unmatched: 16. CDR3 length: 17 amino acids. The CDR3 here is CASSKDTWDSPLYGYTF. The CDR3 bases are TGCGCCAGCAGTAAGGATACTTGGGACAGTCCGCTCTATGGCTACACCTTC.

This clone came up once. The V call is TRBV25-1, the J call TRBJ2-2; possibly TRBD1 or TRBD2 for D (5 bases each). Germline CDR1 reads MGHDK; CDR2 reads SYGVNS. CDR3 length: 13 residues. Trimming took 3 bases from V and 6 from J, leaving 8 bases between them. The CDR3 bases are TGTGCCAGCAGTGATCAGGGAGCCGGGGAGCTGTTTTTT. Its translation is CASSDQGAGELFF.

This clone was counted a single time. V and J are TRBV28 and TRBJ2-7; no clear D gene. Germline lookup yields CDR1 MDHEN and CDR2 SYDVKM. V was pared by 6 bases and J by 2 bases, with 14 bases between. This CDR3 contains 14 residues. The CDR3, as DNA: TGTGCCAGCAGAGGAGAACTATCTGCCTACGAGCAGTACTTC. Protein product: CASRGELSAYEQYF.

CDR3: CASSLGGRVNTEAFF. The DNA of the CDR3 is TGCGCCAGCAGCTTGGGGGGCAGGGTGAACACTGAAGCTTTCTTT. The V call is TRBV5-1, the J call TRBJ1-1; TRBD1 is a possible D gene (5 bases). Looked up from germline, CDR1 is SGHRS and CDR2 is YFSETQ. This CDR3 is 15 amino acids long. The ends were cut back, 0 bases at V and 0 bases at J, with 9 bases in the middle.

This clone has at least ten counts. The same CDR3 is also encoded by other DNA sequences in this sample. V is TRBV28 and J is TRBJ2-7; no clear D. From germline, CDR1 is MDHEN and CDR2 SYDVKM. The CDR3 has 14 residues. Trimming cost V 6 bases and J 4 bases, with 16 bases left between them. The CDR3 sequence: CASRLGRTFYEQYF. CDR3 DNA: TGTGCCAGCAGGCTAGGTCGTACCTTTTACGAGCAGTACTTC.